This T cell receptor beta chain was obtained from a study of blood T cell repertoires in COVID-19. As for the study in general: Acute-phase and convalescent COVID-19 samples originated in the United States, Italy and Spain. In each case, the material was cDNA or gDNA derived from T cells, B-cell-depleted T cells, or PBMCs.

Study processing details: Estimation of nucleated cell counts relied on the amplification of reference gene primers. Assay used: immunoSEQ multiplex PCR; TCRdb lists only in-frame clones, some missing. V and J calls and clone size are given by that table; D and trimming were obtained from the DNA. The data contain 300,000 to 450,000 clones, 75% to 90% of them singletons. V lost 5 bases, J lost 0 bases, and 11 bases lay in between. Germline V gene sequence: CDR1 SGHVS, CDR2 FQNEAQ. The CDR3 extends over 15 amino acids. This clone was observed a handful of times. Other DNA sequences in this sample translate to the same CDR3.

The receptor's source is a woman between 18 and 30 years old with acute or convalescent COVID-19. Sequenced sample: peripheral blood. The rearrangement joins TRBV7-8 to TRBJ2-1; D might be TRBD1 (6 bases). The CDR3 region is CASSLQGSSYNEQFF. The CDR3 bases are TGTGCCAGCAGCCTACAGGGTTCCTCCTACAATGAGCAGTTCTTC.